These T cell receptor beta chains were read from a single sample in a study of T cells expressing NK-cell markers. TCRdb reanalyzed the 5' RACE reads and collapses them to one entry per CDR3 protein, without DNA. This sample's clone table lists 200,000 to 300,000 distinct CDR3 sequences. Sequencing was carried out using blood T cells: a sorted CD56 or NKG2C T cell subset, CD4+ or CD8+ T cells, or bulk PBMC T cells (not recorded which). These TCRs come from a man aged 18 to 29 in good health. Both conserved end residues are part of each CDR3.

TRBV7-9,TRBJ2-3,CASSSRDRGTDTQYF
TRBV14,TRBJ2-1,CASSHRSTHNEQFF
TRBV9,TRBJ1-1,CASSVDAGSSTEAFF
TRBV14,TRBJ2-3,CASSARGFTQYF
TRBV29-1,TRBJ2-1,CSVARDSSVTFF
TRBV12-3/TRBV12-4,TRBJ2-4,CASSPETGTRAKNIQYF
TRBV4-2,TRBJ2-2,CASSLGGRRGTGELFF
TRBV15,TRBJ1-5,CATSRASSSNQPQHF
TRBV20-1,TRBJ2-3,CSALSPDLTSTDTQYF
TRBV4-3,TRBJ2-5,CASSQGLAGVETQYF
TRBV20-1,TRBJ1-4,CSARGLQGNNEKLFF
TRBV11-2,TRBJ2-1,CASSLVKGTHNEQFF
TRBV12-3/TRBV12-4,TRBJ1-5,CASSFNPANQPQHF
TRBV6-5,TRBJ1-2,CASSYSIIGRASQVYGYTF
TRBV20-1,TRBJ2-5,CSARVEGVETQYF
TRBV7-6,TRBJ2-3,CASSLDGGGTDTQYF
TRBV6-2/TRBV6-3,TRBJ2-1,CASSYIVGSPGFGYNEQFF
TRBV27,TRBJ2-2,CASSIRVRGAGELFF
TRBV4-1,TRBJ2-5,CASSQGGQRLPSETQYF
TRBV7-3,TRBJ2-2,CASGTGRDTGELFF
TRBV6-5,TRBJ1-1,CASSYSGTGARRTEAFF
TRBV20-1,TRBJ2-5,CSARTSVGRETQYF
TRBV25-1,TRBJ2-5,CAIPGLAGGQETQYF